This entry concerns a single TCR beta chain. What it binds is unknown. The sample originates from a study of T cell repertoires in ileal Crohn's disease. Study results and limitations: Compared with non-smokers, active smokers at surgery showed more clonal expansions.

The ends lost 6 bases at V and 4 bases at J; junction bases unmatched: 11. The CDR3 is 16 amino acids. Per germline, CDR1 ENHRY and CDR2 SYGVKD. TCRdb's table, derived via immunoSEQ multiplex PCR, lists solely in-frame clones and lacks some. The sample holds some 11,000 clones, roughly 79% seen once. This sequence was found in an adult with Crohn's disease. The J gene is TRBJ2-2, the V gene TRBV10-3, with TRBD1 matching over 7 bases. Sequenced input: ileal tissue. CDR3 coding DNA: TGTGCCATCAGCTCCCCGACAGGGTCAGGCACCGGGGAGCTGTTTTTT. This sequence encodes CAISSPTGSGTGELFF.